This T cell receptor beta chain was identified during a study of blood T cell repertoires in COVID-19. In the study overall: Researchers got acute and convalescent COVID-19 samples from the United States, Italy and Spain.

The repertoire was sequenced with immunoSEQ multiplex PCR; TCRdb's copy has only in-frame clones and lacks some. The sample contains over 40,000 clones, just under 85% of which appear only once. Sequencing was done on a sample of peripheral blood. This sequence originates from a woman aged 55-70 years with acute or convalescent COVID-19.

The DNA of the CDR3 is TGCGCCAGCAGCTTGGATGACAGGCACTGGGAGCAGTACTTC. Its translation is CASSLDDRHWEQYF. This chain uses TRBV5-1 with TRBJ2-7; TRBD1 might be the D (6 bases). V gave up 0 bases and J gave up 7 bases, with 14 bases separating them. Germline assignment: CDR1 SGHRS and CDR2 YFSETQ. The CDR3 is 14 amino acids.